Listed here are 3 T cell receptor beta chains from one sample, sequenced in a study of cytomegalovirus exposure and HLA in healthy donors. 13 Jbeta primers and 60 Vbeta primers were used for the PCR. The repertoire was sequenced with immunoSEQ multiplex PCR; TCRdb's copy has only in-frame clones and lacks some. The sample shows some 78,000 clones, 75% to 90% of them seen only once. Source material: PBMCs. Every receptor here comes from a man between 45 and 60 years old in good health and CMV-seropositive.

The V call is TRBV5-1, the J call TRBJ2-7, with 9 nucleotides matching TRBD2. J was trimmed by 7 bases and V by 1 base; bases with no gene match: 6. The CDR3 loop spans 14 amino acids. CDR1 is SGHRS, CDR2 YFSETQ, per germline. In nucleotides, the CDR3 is TGCGCCAGCAGCTTGCTTAGCGGGAGTTTTGAGCAGTACTTC. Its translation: CASSLLSGSFEQYF.

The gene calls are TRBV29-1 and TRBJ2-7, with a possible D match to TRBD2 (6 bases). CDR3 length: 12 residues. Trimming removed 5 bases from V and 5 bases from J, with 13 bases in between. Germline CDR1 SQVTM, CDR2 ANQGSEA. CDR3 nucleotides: TGCAGCGTTTTGTACGGGAGCCACGAGCAGTACTTC. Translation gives CSVLYGSHEQYF.

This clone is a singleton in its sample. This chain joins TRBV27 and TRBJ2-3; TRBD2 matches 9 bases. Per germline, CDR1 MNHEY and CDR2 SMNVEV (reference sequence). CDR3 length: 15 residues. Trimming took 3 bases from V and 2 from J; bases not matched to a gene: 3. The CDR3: CASSFASGITDTQYF. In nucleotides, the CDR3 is TGTGCCAGCAGTTTCGCTAGCGGGATCACAGATACGCAGTATTTT.